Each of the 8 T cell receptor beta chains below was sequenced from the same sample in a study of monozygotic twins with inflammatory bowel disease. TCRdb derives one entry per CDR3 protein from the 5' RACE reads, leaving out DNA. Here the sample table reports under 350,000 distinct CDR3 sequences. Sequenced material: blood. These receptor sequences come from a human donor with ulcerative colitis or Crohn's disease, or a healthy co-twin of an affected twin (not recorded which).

CDR3 sequence: CASSQDKVVNEQFF. The chain uses TRBV14 and TRBJ2-1. The germline gives CDR1 SGHDN, CDR2 FVKESK. The CDR3 has 14 amino acids.

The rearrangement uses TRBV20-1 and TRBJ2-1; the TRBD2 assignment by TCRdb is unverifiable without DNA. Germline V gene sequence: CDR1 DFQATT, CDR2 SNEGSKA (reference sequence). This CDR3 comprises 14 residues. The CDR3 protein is CSASLSLAGNEQFF.

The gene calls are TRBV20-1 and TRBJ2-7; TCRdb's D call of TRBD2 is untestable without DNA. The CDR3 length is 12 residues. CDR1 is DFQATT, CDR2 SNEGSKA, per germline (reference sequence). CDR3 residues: CSLKAGDYEQYF.

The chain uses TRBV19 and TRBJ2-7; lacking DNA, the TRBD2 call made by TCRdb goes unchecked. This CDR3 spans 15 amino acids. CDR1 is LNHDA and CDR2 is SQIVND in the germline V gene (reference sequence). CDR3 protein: CASSRSGLSSYEQYF.

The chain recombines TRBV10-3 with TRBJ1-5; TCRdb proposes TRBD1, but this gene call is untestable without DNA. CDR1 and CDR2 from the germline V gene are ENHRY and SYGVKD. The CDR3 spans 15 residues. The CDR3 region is CATERGTGVNQPQHF.

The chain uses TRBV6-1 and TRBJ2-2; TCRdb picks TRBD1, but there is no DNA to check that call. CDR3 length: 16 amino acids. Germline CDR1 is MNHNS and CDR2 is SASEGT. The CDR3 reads CASTPLEGRSGGELFF.

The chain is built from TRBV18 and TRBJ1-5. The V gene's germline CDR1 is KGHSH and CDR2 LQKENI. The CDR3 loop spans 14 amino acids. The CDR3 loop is CASSTGSTNQPQHF.

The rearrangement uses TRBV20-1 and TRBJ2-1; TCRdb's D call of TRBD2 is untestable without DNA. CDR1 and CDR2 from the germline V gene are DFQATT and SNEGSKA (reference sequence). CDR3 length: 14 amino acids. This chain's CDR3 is CSAPTSPNYNEQFF.